These 27 T cell receptor beta chains came from one sample sequenced in a study of CD8 T cell repertoires and HIV-1 epitope variants. Which antigens these TCRs recognize remains unknown. Profiled with immunoSEQ multiplex PCR; TCRdb holds only in-frame clones, not every one. The repertoire holds thousands of clones, with 66% as singletons. The sample was cultured CD8+ T cells derived from PBMCs. The receptor set was obtained from a male donor with HIV.

The rearrangement links TRBV19 to TRBJ2-7; D is perhaps TRBD2 (6 bases). CDR1 LNHDA and CDR2 SQIVND come from the germline V gene (reference sequence). V dropped 5 bases and J dropped 0 bases, with 8 bases sitting between them. The CDR3 covers 13 residues. CDR3 in amino acids: CASSGGYSYEQYF. CDR3 nucleotides: TGTGCCAGTAGTGGGGGGTACTCCTACGAGCAGTACTTC.

Only one count was recorded for this clone. V and J are TRBV19 and TRBJ2-7; D is unclear. V lost 0 bases, J lost 4 bases, and 7 bases lay in between. Germline V CDR1 and CDR2: LNHDA, SQIVND (reference sequence). This CDR3 comprises 13 residues. The CDR3 loop reads CASSIDGRYEQYF. CDR3 coding DNA: TGTGCCAGTAGTATAGACGGCCGATACGAGCAGTACTTC.

This clone was picked up one time. The chain employs TRBV9 and TRBJ2-1; D is uncertain. Germline V gene data show CDR1 as SGDLS and CDR2 as YYNGEE. The CDR3 totals 15 residues. Trimming removed 4 bases at V and 2 bases at J, with 13 bases between. Here the CDR3 reads CASSPRLDAYNEQFF. The CDR3 nucleotides are TGTGCCAGCAGCCCGCGACTTGATGCCTACAATGAGCAGTTCTTC.

The chain is built from TRBV5-1 and TRBJ1-1; D perhaps matches TRBD1 (5 bases). The CDR3 runs to 14 residues. V lost 4 bases and J 6 bases, leaving 16 bases between the germline ends. Germline V gene sequence: CDR1 SGHRS, CDR2 YFSETQ. CDR3: CASSRDGGSAEAFF. In nucleotides, the CDR3 is TGCGCCAGCAGCCGCGACGGGGGGTCGGCTGAAGCTTTCTTT.

The rearrangement links TRBV6-5 to TRBJ2-1; TRBD2 aligns across 10 bases. The V segment lost 0 bases and the J segment 5 bases; nucleotides outside the gene matches: 4. Per the germline V gene, CDR1 is MNHEY and CDR2 is SVGAGI. There are 16 residues in the CDR3. CDR3 sequence (DNA): TGTGCCAGCAGTTACTCGCCTAGCGGGGGACACAATGAGCAGTTCTTC. Translating it yields CASSYSPSGGHNEQFF.

J is TRBJ1-4 and V is TRBV28; tentatively, D is TRBD1 (6 bases). Germline CDR1 MDHEN, CDR2 SYDVKM. V was shortened by 2 bases and J by 6 bases, with 22 bases between the two germline ends. The CDR3 is 18 amino acids. The CDR3 nucleotides are TGTGCCAGCAGTTTAAGGGGACATTACATTAATTCGGATGAAAAACTGTTTTTT. It specifies CASSLRGHYINSDEKLFF. The whole variable domain, filled in from reference TRBV28 and TRBJ1-4, reads DVKVTQSSRYLVKRTGEKVFLECVQDMDHENMFWYRQDPGLGLRLIYFSYDVKMKEKGDIPEGYSVSREKKERFSLILESASTNQTSMYLCASSLRGHYINSDEKLFFGSGTQLSVL.

A note on this clone: The junction shows a germline mismatch at one end, possibly a read error. The sample contains more than one DNA sequence encoding this CDR3. The chain uses TRBV4-3 and TRBJ2-3; no firm D call. The CDR3 has 16 amino acids. Per the germline V gene, CDR1 is LGHNA and CDR2 is YSLEER. The DNA for the CDR3 is TGCGCCAGCAGTCAAGACCGGCCCAGTAGGGCGGATACGCAGTATTTT. It is translated as CASSQDRPSRADTQYF.

The chain combines TRBV29-1 with TRBJ1-1; perhaps TRBD1 as D (5 bases). Germline CDR1 reads SQVTM; CDR2 reads ANQGSEA. V lost 4 bases and J 8 bases, leaving 8 bases between the germline ends. The CDR3 runs 10 residues. The CDR3 loop is CSVGGREAFF. CDR3 sequence (DNA): TGCAGCGTTGGGGGCAGGGAAGCTTTCTTT.

The CDR3 loop reads CASSFPGTGHQYF. In DNA form, the CDR3 reads TGTGCCAGCAGTTTCCCTGGGACAGGACATCAGTACTTC. V and J are TRBV27 and TRBJ2-7, with 8 bases lining up with TRBD1. The CDR3 sequence is 13 residues long. The V gene end was trimmed by 3 bases and the J gene end by 10 bases; junction bases not matched to a gene: 8. CDR1 is MNHEY and CDR2 is SMNVEV in the germline V gene (reference sequence).

The rearrangement joins TRBV27 to TRBJ2-1; either TRBD1 or TRBD2 may supply D (6 bases each). This CDR3 comprises 15 residues. The germline gives CDR1 MNHEY, CDR2 SMNVEV (reference sequence). V gave up 0 bases and J gave up 5 bases, with 11 bases separating them. CDR3 loop: CASSLSGGQNNEQFF. Written as DNA, the CDR3 is TGTGCCAGCAGTTTATCAGGGGGGCAAAACAATGAGCAGTTCTTC.

V usage is TRBV4-1 and J usage is TRBJ2-3; D is unresolved. This CDR3 has 14 residues. Trimming left V 4 bases short and J 4 bases short, with 12 bases between. Germline V gene lookup returns CDR1 MGHRA and CDR2 YSYEKL. The CDR3 protein is CASSRTTPPDTQYF. Here the CDR3 DNA reads TGCGCCAGCAGCCGGACCACCCCGCCAGATACGCAGTATTTT.

J is TRBJ2-7 and V is TRBV5-6; TRBD2 is a possible D gene (7 bases). Trimming shortened V by 3 bases and J by 8 bases, and 18 bases separated the two germline ends. This CDR3 spans 14 amino acids. From germline, CDR1 is SGHDT and CDR2 YYEEEE. The CDR3 loop is CASSSAGAVTKQYF. In DNA form, the CDR3 reads TGTGCCAGCAGCTCCGCGGGGGCAGTAACCAAGCAGTACTTC. The entire variable domain, with the rest obtained from reference TRBV5-6 and TRBJ2-7, is as follows: DAGVTQSPTHLIKTRGQQVTLRCSPKSGHDTVSWYQQALGQGPQFIFQYYEEEERQRGNFPDRFSGHQFPNYSSELNVNALLLGDSALYLCASSSAGAVTKQYFGPGTRLTVT.

This clone was seen only a few times. The chain has TRBV5-1 and TRBJ2-5, with D unclear. V lost 0 bases, J lost 6 bases, and 12 bases lay in between. CDR1 and CDR2 from the germline V gene are SGHRS and YFSETQ. CDR3 length: 14 residues. CDR3 nucleotides: TGCGCCAGCAGCTTGGAGGCAGGCCTACAGACCCAGTACTTC. Translated: CASSLEAGLQTQYF.

The genes are TRBV19 and TRBJ2-2; 8 nucleotides agree with TRBD2. The CDR3 runs 18 residues. The germline gives CDR1 LNHDA, CDR2 SQIVND (reference sequence). V shed 7 bases and J 0 bases; nucleotides not matched to a gene: 13. CDR3 in amino acids: CASNTGGDSYANTGELFF. CDR3 nucleotide sequence: TGTGCCAGTAACACCGGGGGGGACTCTTACGCGAACACCGGGGAGCTGTTTTTT. Looking up the rest from reference TRBV19 and TRBJ2-2 gives the full variable domain: DGGITQSPKYLFRKEGQNVTLSCEQNLNHDAMYWYRQDPGQGLRLIYYSQIVNDFQKGDIAEGYSVSREKKESFPLTVTSAQKNPTAFYLCASNTGGDSYANTGELFFGEGSRLTVL.

The chain links TRBV6-5 to TRBJ1-5; D possibly corresponds to TRBD1 (5 bases). Trimming pared 7 bases from V and 0 bases from J, leaving 13 bases between. CDR1 and CDR2 from the germline V gene are MNHEY and SVGAGI. The CDR3 extends over 15 amino acids. CDR3 sequence (DNA): TGTGCCAGCAATGCTGACAGTTATAGCAATCAGCCCCAGCATTTT. Its translation: CASNADSYSNQPQHF.

This chain uses TRBV28 with TRBJ2-7, with a tentative D call TRBD1 (5 bases). Trimming took off 3 bases at V and 4 bases at J, with 10 bases between the two ends. Germline CDR1 is MDHEN and CDR2 is SYDVKM. The CDR3 runs 13 residues. DNA for the CDR3: TGTGCCAGCAGTTTTAGCCAGGGATACGAGCAGTACTTC. Protein sequence: CASSFSQGYEQYF.

This chain uses TRBV10-3 with TRBJ2-7; the D call may be TRBD1 or TRBD2 (5 bases each). The CDR3 extends over 13 amino acids. V lost 2 bases, J lost 13 bases, and 18 bases lay in between. Germline values: CDR1 ENHRY, CDR2 SYGVKD. The CDR3 spells CAISEDRWGPQYF. CDR3 nucleotide sequence: TGTGCCATCAGTGAGGATCGCTGGGGACCGCAATACTTC.

This clone was observed a single time. The V and J genes are TRBV9 and TRBJ2-2; TRBD1 matches at 8 bases. Germline assignment: CDR1 SGDLS and CDR2 YYNGEE. Trimming removed 0 bases from V and 6 bases from J; junction bases left unmatched: 7. This CDR3 region has 16 residues. The CDR3 DNA is TGTGCCAGCAGCGTAGAGGACAGGGAAATTGCCGGGGAGCTGTTTTTT. Residues: CASSVEDREIAGELFF.

The table lists this clone with a few counts. V usage is TRBV9 and J usage is TRBJ2-7; 7 positions agree with TRBD1. Germline CDR1 is SGDLS and CDR2 is YYNGEE. The CDR3 has 13 residues. Germline trimming cut 0 bases from V and 6 bases from J; bases unmatched to any gene: 3. For the CDR3, the DNA is TGTGCCAGCAGCGTAGCTTCAGGGGGCGAGCAGTACTTC. It yields the protein CASSVASGGEQYF.

V is TRBV28 and J is TRBJ2-1; D remains unclear. The germline V gene encodes CDR1 MDHEN and CDR2 SYDVKM. The length of the CDR3 is 13 residues. The V end was cut by 7 bases, the J end by 2 bases, with 9 bases between. CDR3 nucleotide sequence: TGTGCCAGCAACTTTCTTACCTACAATGAGCAGTTCTTC. The encoded protein is CASNFLTYNEQFF.

The chain employs TRBV6-5 and TRBJ2-7; D is unclear. The CDR3 runs 14 residues. Trimming took off 0 bases at V and 4 bases at J, with 10 bases between the two ends. Germline CDR1 is MNHEY and CDR2 is SVGAGI. The CDR3, as DNA: TGTGCCAGCAGTTACTCTTCTCTCCGGTACGAGCAGTACTTC. This encodes CASSYSSLRYEQYF.

In its sample, this clone was seen once. The V call is TRBV19, the J call TRBJ2-7, with 11 bases aligning to TRBD1. The CDR3 consists of 15 residues. Germline V gene data show CDR1 as LNHDA and CDR2 as SQIVND (reference sequence). Trimming took 6 bases from V and 2 from J; bases not matched to a gene: 6. In nucleotides, the CDR3 is TGTGCCAGTAGCATTGCGGGACAGGGGGCCTACGAGCAGTACTTC. It is translated as CASSIAGQGAYEQYF.

The V and J genes are TRBV5-4 and TRBJ2-7, with TRBD1 identical over 7 bases. The CDR3 runs to 14 residues. Germline lookup yields CDR1 SGHNT and CDR2 YYREEE (reference sequence). The trim removed 0 bases at V and 1 base at J, leaving 1 base unmatched. CDR3 region: CASSLVDRSYEQYF. CDR3 DNA: TGTGCCAGCAGCTTGGTGGACAGGTCCTACGAGCAGTACTTC.

This clone is categorized as large. The chain employs TRBV28 and TRBJ1-1, with D possibly TRBD1 on 6 matching bases. The CDR3 length is 14 residues. Germline loops: CDR1 MDHEN, CDR2 SYDVKM. Trimming removed 10 bases from V and 1 base from J, with 16 bases in between. CDR3 sequence (DNA): TGTGCCACCTTTCCGACAGGCTCGAACACTGAAGCTTTCTTT. This sequence encodes CATFPTGSNTEAFF. Complete variable domain (other parts from reference TRBV28 and TRBJ1-1): DVKVTQSSRYLVKRTGEKVFLECVQDMDHENMFWYRQDPGLGLRLIYFSYDVKMKEKGDIPEGYSVSREKKERFSLILESASTNQTSMYLCATFPTGSNTEAFFGQGTRLTVV.

The V gene is TRBV2, the J gene TRBJ2-2, with 7 bases identical to TRBD2. Germline CDR1 SNHLY, CDR2 FYNNEI. The CDR3 covers 17 residues. The J segment lost 4 bases and the V segment lost 3 bases, leaving 11 bases of the junction unmatched. The CDR3 loop is CASSDLLGGIGTGELFF. The CDR3 DNA reads as TGTGCCAGCAGTGACCTGCTGGGGGGGATAGGCACCGGGGAGCTGTTTTTT.

The chain combines TRBV2 with TRBJ1-1; 9 positions agree with TRBD1. Germline V gene data show CDR1 as SNHLY and CDR2 as FYNNEI. CDR3 length equals 15 residues. Trimming removed 4 bases from V and 4 bases from J; junction bases left unmatched: 7. CDR3 DNA: TGTGCCAGCAGTGTGCCGAAGACAGGGGGCACTGAAGCTTTCTTT. It specifies CASSVPKTGGTEAFF.

This clone appeared a few times. V is TRBV4-2 and J is TRBJ2-1; 8 bases match TRBD2. Germline V gene data show CDR1 as LGHNA and CDR2 as YNFKEQ. The CDR3 covers 15 residues. J lost 7 bases, V lost 0 bases, and 5 bases had no gene match. The CDR3 sequence: CASSQEGGGINEQFF. The CDR3 nucleotides read TGTGCCAGCAGCCAAGAAGGCGGGGGGATAAATGAGCAGTTCTTC.